The 17 T cell receptor beta chains below all came from one sample that was sequenced in a study of blood T cell repertoires in COVID-19. Profiling relied on immunoSEQ multiplex PCR, and the TCRdb table lists in-frame clones only, not all of them. The table records some 86,000 clones, approximately 80% of them present only once. Sequenced material: peripheral blood. The receptors were sampled from a woman older than 75 with active or convalescent COVID-19.

The chain couples TRBV6-6 to TRBJ2-7; 7 bases line up with TRBD2. V lost 3 bases to trimming and J lost 5 bases; unmatched junction nucleotides: 7. This CDR3 is built from 14 residues. Germline assignment: CDR1 MNHNY and CDR2 SVGAGI (reference sequence). The CDR3 DNA follows: TGTGCCAGCAGTTATTTTGCGGGAGACGACGAGCAGTACTTC. Its protein product is CASSYFAGDDEQYF.

The V gene is TRBV6-2 or TRBV6-3, the J gene TRBJ2-7; 11 nucleotides agree with TRBD1. CDR1 and CDR2 from the germline V gene are MNHEY and SVGEGT. Trimming cost V 5 bases and J 5 bases; bases outside gene matches: 5. The CDR3 has 14 amino acids. CDR3 sequence: CASSTRTGGHEQYF. As DNA, the CDR3 is TGTGCCAGCAGTACCCGGACAGGGGGCCACGAGCAGTACTTC.

CDR3 bases: TGCGCCAGCAGCTTGTCTCGCGGGACTAGCACAGATACGCAGTATTTT. Protein product: CASSLSRGTSTDTQYF. The chain carries TRBV5-1 and TRBJ2-3; the D gene is possibly TRBD2 (6 bases). CDR1 and CDR2 from the germline V gene are SGHRS and YFSETQ. Trimming stripped 1 base from V and 0 bases from J, with 12 bases between. The CDR3 runs 16 residues.

The table lists this clone with a count of one. The J gene is TRBJ2-1, the V gene TRBV28; a possible D gene is TRBD2 (7 bases). The CDR3 covers 13 residues. The V end lost 7 bases, the J end lost 10 bases, and 17 bases lay between the germline ends. Per the germline V gene, CDR1 is MDHEN and CDR2 is SYDVKM. The CDR3 coding sequence is TGTGCCAGCACCCGGGGGGCCCTCAGGGAGCAGTTCTTC. Translating gives CASTRGALREQFF.

CDR3 amino acids: CASSFRNSNQPQHF. In DNA form, the CDR3 reads TGTGCCAGCAGTTTCAGGAATAGCAATCAGCCCCAGCATTTT. The chain couples TRBV28 to TRBJ1-5; D gene unclear. V shed 3 bases and J shed 0 bases, with 6 bases lying between them. The CDR3 is 14 residues long. CDR1 and CDR2 (germline): MDHEN, SYDVKM.

This chain connects TRBV15 to TRBJ2-7, with 7 bases matching TRBD2. V shed 3 bases and J 7 bases; nucleotides not matched to a gene: 6. Germline CDR1 and CDR2: LNHNV and YYDKDF (reference sequence). The CDR3 has 13 residues. CDR3 sequence reads: CATSRARGGEQYF. In nucleotides, the CDR3 is TGTGCCACCAGCAGGGCTAGGGGAGGGGAGCAGTACTTC.

The count of this clone is one. V is TRBV7-9 and J is TRBJ1-3; no firm D call. Trimming took off 5 bases at V and 6 bases at J, with 11 bases between the two ends. Germline values: CDR1 SEHNR, CDR2 FQNEAQ (reference sequence). This CDR3 is built from 13 residues. The CDR3 bases are TGTGCCAGCAGCCCAATCCGGTTAAACACCATATATTTT. It specifies CASSPIRLNTIYF.

This clone was counted a few times. The chain is built from TRBV28 and TRBJ1-2, with D possibly TRBD1 on 5 matching bases. V lost 1 base to trimming and J lost 5 bases, with 20 bases between them. The CDR3 consists of 17 residues. The germline V gene encodes CDR1 MDHEN and CDR2 SYDVKM. The CDR3 is CASSLSGWGTSPYGYTF. CDR3 nucleotide sequence: TGTGCCAGCAGTTTATCGGGCTGGGGCACCTCCCCTTATGGCTACACCTTC.

The V gene is TRBV5-1, the J gene TRBJ1-3, with TRBD1 matching 9 bases. Trimming cost V 4 bases and J 8 bases; bases outside gene matches: 10. The CDR3 loop spans 15 amino acids. CDR1 and CDR2 (germline): SGHRS, YFSETQ. In DNA form, the CDR3 reads TGCGCCAGCAGCCCTGGGACAGGGATCGGTCACACCATATATTTT. Translated, it gives CASSPGTGIGHTIYF.

The CDR3: CASALERGQEAFF. The DNA for the CDR3 is TGTGCTAGTGCTCTCGAAAGAGGACAAGAAGCTTTCTTT. The V and J genes are TRBV12-5 and TRBJ1-1; possibly TRBD1 for D (5 bases). Germline V gene data show CDR1 as LGHNT and CDR2 as FRNRAP. The CDR3 totals 13 residues. V was shortened by 7 bases and J by 8 bases, with 17 bases between the two germline ends.

The V and J genes are TRBV19 and TRBJ1-1; TRBD1 is a possible D gene (5 bases). Germline V gene data show CDR1 as LNHDA and CDR2 as SQIVND (reference sequence). Deletions cut 1 base from V and 11 bases from J, with 17 bases between. CDR3 length: 14 amino acids. The CDR3 sequence: CASSIGPRGGEAFF. The CDR3 nucleotides are TGTGCCAGTAGTATAGGCCCGAGAGGAGGGGAGGCTTTCTTT.

The DNA for the CDR3 is TGCGCCAGCAGCCAAGATGGGGGACAGGTGATTTCACCCCTCCACTTT. Translating it yields CASSQDGGQVISPLHF. The chain has TRBV4-3 and TRBJ1-6; 8 bases are a match to TRBD1. The CDR3 contains 16 residues. The V gene end was trimmed by 0 bases and the J gene end by 9 bases; junction bases not matched to a gene: 7. Germline CDR1 and CDR2: LGHNA and YSLEER.

This chain links TRBV5-5 with TRBJ2-7, with D tentatively TRBD1 (6 bases). The CDR3 is made up of 15 amino acids. From germline, CDR1 is SGHKS and CDR2 YYEKEE (reference sequence). V dropped 0 bases and J dropped 2 bases, with 12 bases sitting between them. The CDR3 sequence: CASSLGPGVTYEQYF. The CDR3, as DNA: TGTGCCAGCAGCTTGGGGCCAGGGGTAACCTACGAGCAGTACTTC.

The chain recombines TRBV11-1 with TRBJ1-6; D is perhaps TRBD1 (5 bases). There are 14 residues in the CDR3. Germline loops: CDR1 SGHAT, CDR2 FQDESV (reference sequence). V lost 5 bases and J lost 9, with 14 bases in between. The CDR3: CASSTGHYRSPLHF. The DNA of the CDR3 is TGTGCCAGCAGCACCGGACACTATCGTTCACCCCTCCACTTT.

The chain recombines TRBV10-3 with TRBJ1-4; 9 nucleotides align to TRBD1. This CDR3 is built from 15 residues. The trim removed 1 base at V and 7 bases at J, leaving 4 bases unmatched. Per germline, CDR1 ENHRY and CDR2 SYGVKD. The CDR3 coding sequence is TGTGCCATCAGTGAGTTCGGGACAGGGAGTGAAAAACTGTTTTTT. Translated: CAISEFGTGSEKLFF.

The V call is TRBV28, the J call TRBJ2-1; TRBD2 matches at 11 bases. Germline loops: CDR1 MDHEN, CDR2 SYDVKM. The CDR3 length is 17 residues. J was trimmed by 2 bases and V by 6 bases; bases with no gene match: 9. The CDR3 spells CASRARTSGQAYNEQFF. CDR3 nucleotides: TGTGCCAGCAGGGCAAGGACTAGCGGGCAAGCCTACAATGAGCAGTTCTTC.

The chain couples TRBV9 to TRBJ2-7; possible D gene TRBD1, 5 bases. Germline values: CDR1 SGDLS, CDR2 YYNGEE. The CDR3 is 16 residues long. V dropped 0 bases and J dropped 2 bases, with 15 bases sitting between them. CDR3 nucleotide sequence: TGTGCCAGCAGCGTAGGATCGGCAGGGCCGACCTACGAGCAGTACTTC. Translated: CASSVGSAGPTYEQYF.